Below, one TCR beta chain is given with its context. The source of the sample is a study of cytomegalovirus exposure and HLA in healthy donors. V dropped 10 bases and J dropped 4 bases, with 16 bases sitting between them. Germline V gives CDR1 MGHRA, CDR2 YSYEKL. This CDR3 has 13 amino acids. The protocol was immunoSEQ multiplex PCR, while the TCRdb copy is restricted to in-frame clones and leaves out a portion. This sample has fewer than 200,000 clones; about 80% occur once, and the top ten carry 2.5% to 3%. The clonotype originates from a woman aged 18-29 years in good health and CMV-seropositive. The chain joins TRBV4-1 to TRBJ1-1; the D gene is possibly TRBD1 (5 bases). Sequenced input: PBMCs. CDR3 bases: TGCGCCACCCGGGGGACTCTTGGCACTGAAGCTTTCTTT. Its protein is CATRGTLGTEAFF.